This T cell receptor beta chain was identified during a study of blood T cell repertoires in COVID-19. Looking at the study overall: Some COVID-19 samples were acute and others convalescent; all came from the United States, Italy and Spain. Sources were T cells, B-cell-depleted T cells, or PBMCs; the material itself was cDNA or gDNA.

In the original analysis: Reference gene primer amplification in the assay estimated nucleated cell counts. Clones were read by immunoSEQ multiplex PCR, and TCRdb kept only the in-frame ones, dropping some. V, J and clone size are those of that table, while D and trimming were read from the DNA. The repertoire includes over 200,000 clones, approximately 90% of them detected once, and about 10% sits in the top ten. The CDR3 is 11 amino acids. V was pared by 4 bases and J by 8 bases, with 6 bases between. Per the germline V gene, CDR1 is KGHSH and CDR2 is LQKENI. Donors of Cohort 3 who recovered were those that had two negative PCRs, clearance, or symptom resolution.

The chain joins TRBV18 to TRBJ2-1, with D hard to call. The sequenced sample consisted of PBMCs or T cells enriched from blood (not recorded which). The source is a man aged 25 to 40 who had recovered from COVID-19. The CDR3 loop is CASSHGDEQFF. As DNA, the CDR3 is TGTGCCAGCTCACACGGAGATGAGCAGTTCTTC. Supplemented by reference TRBV18 and TRBJ2-1, the full variable domain reads NAGVMQNPRHLVRRRGQEARLRCSPMKGHSHVYWYRQLPEEGLKFMVYLQKENIIDESGMPKERFSAEFPKEGPSILRIQQVVRGDSAAYFCASSHGDEQFFGPGTRLTVL.